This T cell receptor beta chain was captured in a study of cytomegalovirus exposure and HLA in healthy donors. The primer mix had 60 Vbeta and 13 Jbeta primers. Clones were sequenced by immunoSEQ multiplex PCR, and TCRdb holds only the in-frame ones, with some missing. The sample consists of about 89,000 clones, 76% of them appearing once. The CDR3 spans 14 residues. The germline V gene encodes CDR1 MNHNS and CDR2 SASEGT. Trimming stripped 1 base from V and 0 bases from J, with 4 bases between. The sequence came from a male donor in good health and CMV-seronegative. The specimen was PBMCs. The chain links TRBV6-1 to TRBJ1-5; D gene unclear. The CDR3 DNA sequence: TGTGCCAGCAGTGAAGGTTATAGCAATCAGCCCCAGCATTTT. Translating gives CASSEGYSNQPQHF.